These 2 T cell receptor beta chains were sequenced from one sample in a study of blood T cell repertoires in COVID-19. The table came from immunoSEQ multiplex PCR; TCRdb's copy has only in-frame clones and leaves some out. The sample has about 170,000 clones; around 83% are singletons. Specimen: peripheral blood. The receptors shown here come from a woman in her seventies who had recovered from COVID-19.

The chain links TRBV5-1 to TRBJ1-1; D not resolved. The germline V and J ends were trimmed by 5 bases and 3 bases, with 14 bases remaining between them. Germline V gene data show CDR1 as SGHRS and CDR2 as YFSETQ. CDR3 length: 14 residues. CDR3 DNA: TGCGCCAGCAGTCCCTTCGGGGTCGACACTGAAGCTTTCTTT. It codes for CASSPFGVDTEAFF.

The CDR3 DNA sequence: TGCGCCAGCAGCCCCGGTTACGAGCAGTACTTC. This codes for CASSPGYEQYF. The V and J genes are TRBV5-1 and TRBJ2-7, with D unclear. CDR1 and CDR2 from the germline V gene are SGHRS and YFSETQ. The CDR3 length is 11 residues. The V end lost 4 bases, the J end lost 4 bases, and 6 bases lay between the germline ends.